This is a list of T cell receptor beta chains from one sample in a study of T cells in Graves' hyperthyroidism and ophthalmopathy. TCRdb re-called the multiplex PCR reads with MiXCR, one entry per CDR3 protein. The repertoire holds about 150,000 distinct CDR3 sequences, with less than 25% as singletons. Specimen: blood. The receptors stem from a woman aged 45-65 years with Graves' hyperthyroidism that later progressed to Graves' ophthalmopathy. The CDR3 runs from the conserved cysteine through the conserved F or W. A D gene is named only where the DNA matches it firmly. Rows give clone size only sometimes, using once, few, many, or a class for an expanded clone.

DNA: TGTGCCAGCAGCCAAGAACCGGGATGGACTGAAGCTTTCTTT; CDR3: CASSQEPGWTEAFF; size: few; J: TRBJ1-1; D: -; V: TRBV3-1
DNA: TGCAGTGCTATATACGAGGGGCTTAACTATGGCTACACCTTC; CDR3: CSAIYEGLNYGYTF; size: many; J: TRBJ1-2; D: -; V: TRBV20-1
DNA: TGTGCCAGCAGCTATGGACCCAATGCTGAGCAGTTCTTC; CDR3: CASSYGPNAEQFF; size: few; J: TRBJ2-1; D: -; V: TRBV7-3
DNA: TGTGCCAGTAGTATAGAAGGTGCAGCAACTAATGAAAAACTGTTTTTT; CDR3: CASSIEGAATNEKLFF; size: -; J: TRBJ1-4; D: -; V: TRBV19
DNA: TGCAGCGTTGGGCAGAGTCCGAACACTGAAGCTTTCTTT; CDR3: CSVGQSPNTEAFF; size: -; J: TRBJ1-1; D: -; V: TRBV29-1
DNA: TGTGCCAGCAGCTTAGCCGGGACAATCTATAGCAATCAGCCCCAGCATTTT; CDR3: CASSLAGTIYSNQPQHF; size: many; J: TRBJ1-5; D: -; V: TRBV7-8
DNA: TGTGCCAGCAGGAAGACAGGGGGCGAGCAGTACTTC; CDR3: CASRKTGGEQYF; size: -; J: TRBJ2-7; D: TRBD1; V: TRBV28
DNA: TGCAGTGCTAGACATAGCGGACGCACAGATACGCAGTATTTT; CDR3: CSARHSGRTDTQYF; size: once; J: TRBJ2-3; D: -; V: TRBV20-1
DNA: TGCAGTGTTCGTTCGTTTGAGCAGTTCTTC; CDR3: CSVRSFEQFF; size: many; J: TRBJ2-1; D: -; V: TRBV20-1
DNA: TGCGCCAGCAGCTCGGCCGGGACAGTCGGTAATGAGCAGTTCTTC; CDR3: CASSSAGTVGNEQFF; size: many; J: TRBJ2-1; D: TRBD1; V: TRBV5-1
DNA: TGCGCCAGCAGCCAGCCCTCAGGGGCCGAGCAGTACTTC; CDR3: CASSQPSGAEQYF; size: -; J: TRBJ2-7; D: -; V: TRBV4-1
DNA: TGTGCCAGCAGCAGGGGGGGGAATTTTGAGCAGTACTTC; CDR3: CASSRGGNFEQYF; size: many; J: TRBJ2-7; D: -; V: TRBV28
DNA: TGCGCCAGCAGCCCAGTCGGGGGAACCAATCAAGAGACCCAGTACTTC; CDR3: CASSPVGGTNQETQYF; size: many; J: TRBJ2-5; D: -; V: TRBV4-1
DNA: TGTGCCAGCAGCCCCACTAGCGGAAACTACAATGAGCAGTTCTTC; CDR3: CASSPTSGNYNEQFF; size: -; J: TRBJ2-1; D: TRBD2; V: TRBV7-9
DNA: TGCAGTGCTAGAGGGCTAGCGGGAGTCAATGAGCAGTTCTTC; CDR3: CSARGLAGVNEQFF; size: many; J: TRBJ2-1; D: TRBD2; V: TRBV20-1
DNA: TGTGCTAGCAGCCGACAGGGGGGTCAAGAGACCCAGTACTTC; CDR3: CASSRQGGQETQYF; size: -; J: TRBJ2-5; D: TRBD1; V: TRBV7-7
DNA: TGCAGTGCCTTCGCGTCGGGACAGGGAGGCTACACCTTC; CDR3: CSAFASGQGGYTF; size: many; J: TRBJ1-2; D: TRBD1; V: TRBV20-1
DNA: TGCAGTGCAGAAAAAACAAGCGGGAGGGCAGAGACCCAGTACTTC; CDR3: CSAEKTSGRAETQYF; size: many; J: TRBJ2-5; D: TRBD2; V: TRBV20-1
DNA: TGTGCCAGCAGCCTGGGTCTAGCGGAGACCTACGAGCAGTACTTC; CDR3: CASSLGLAETYEQYF; size: -; J: TRBJ2-7; D: TRBD2; V: TRBV4-2
DNA: TGTGCCAGCAGCCGACGACAGGGGGTTAATTCACCCCTCCACTTT; CDR3: CASSRRQGVNSPLHF; size: -; J: TRBJ1-6; D: TRBD1; V: TRBV28
DNA: TGTGCCAGCAGCCAAGCTGGGACAGGGGCTCAGAACACTGAAGCTTTCTTT; CDR3: CASSQAGTGAQNTEAFF; size: -; J: TRBJ1-1; D: TRBD1; V: TRBV4-2
DNA: TGCAGTGCTAGAGATCCTCGCGGAAGGTGGACCGGGGAGCTGTTTTTT; CDR3: CSARDPRGRWTGELFF; size: -; J: TRBJ2-2; D: -; V: TRBV20-1
DNA: TGCAGTGCCCAGAGGCGCAGTTTAACCTACGAGCAGTACTTC; CDR3: CSAQRRSLTYEQYF; size: many; J: TRBJ2-7; D: -; V: TRBV20-1
DNA: TGTGCCAGCAGCTTAGGTAGCGGGTCCGCTCACGAGCAGTACTTC; CDR3: CASSLGSGSAHEQYF; size: many; J: TRBJ2-7; D: TRBD2; V: TRBV11-3
DNA: TGCAGTGCTCGATCAAGCGGGAGGCTGCAGACCCAGTACTTC; CDR3: CSARSSGRLQTQYF; size: -; J: TRBJ2-5; D: TRBD2; V: TRBV20-1
DNA: TGTGCCTGGAGCCGAAGTGACACTGAAGCTTTCTTT; CDR3: CAWSRSDTEAFF; size: -; J: TRBJ1-1; D: -; V: TRBV30
DNA: TGCAGTGCGGTCCCTAGACAGGGGGTTAAACAGCCCCAGCATTTT; CDR3: CSAVPRQGVKQPQHF; size: few; J: TRBJ1-5; D: TRBD1; V: TRBV20-1
DNA: TGTGCCAGCAGTGAGGGAGGACTAGCGGGAGGAAATGAGCAGTTCTTC; CDR3: CASSEGGLAGGNEQFF; size: many; J: TRBJ2-1; D: TRBD2; V: TRBV2
DNA: TGTGCCAGTCATCAGGGTTCCTCTGGGGCCAACGTCCTGACTTTC; CDR3: CASHQGSSGANVLTF; size: -; J: TRBJ2-6; D: -; V: TRBV12-3/TRBV12-4
DNA: TGTGCCAGCAGCTTAGGGTCTTTTGGACGTAAAGAGACCCAGTACTTC; CDR3: CASSLGSFGRKETQYF; size: many; J: TRBJ2-5; D: -; V: TRBV7-2
DNA: TGTGCCAGCAGCCGTCAGACGGGCACTGAAGCTTTCTTT; CDR3: CASSRQTGTEAFF; size: -; J: TRBJ1-1; D: -; V: TRBV7-9
DNA: TGTGCCAGCAGCCCAACGTCCTTGGGTGAGCAGTTCTTC; CDR3: CASSPTSLGEQFF; size: many; J: TRBJ2-1; D: -; V: TRBV11-2
DNA: TGCGCCAGCAGCCTCCGACTAGCGGGGAGGGGGGAGACCCAGTACTTC; CDR3: CASSLRLAGRGETQYF; size: few; J: TRBJ2-5; D: TRBD2; V: TRBV4-1
DNA: TGTGCCTGGAGTAAGGCTAGCGGGAGGGCCTCCGGGACAGGGAACAATGAGCAGTTCTTC; CDR3: CAWSKASGRASGTGNNEQFF; size: -; J: TRBJ2-1; D: TRBD2; V: TRBV30
DNA: TGTGCCAGCAGTTTAATGATAGTACTTACTAAACATGGCTACACCTTC; CDR3: CASSLMIVLTKHGYTF; size: many; J: TRBJ1-2; D: -; V: TRBV27
DNA: TGTGCCAGCAGTCGCGAGGGGGCCCAGCCCCAGCATTTT; CDR3: CASSREGAQPQHF; size: -; J: TRBJ1-5; D: TRBD1; V: TRBV2
DNA: TGCAGTCAAATGGGACTAGACTCCTACGAGCAGTACTTC; CDR3: CSQMGLDSYEQYF; size: -; J: TRBJ2-7; D: TRBD2; V: TRBV20-1
DNA: TGTGCCAGCTCACGATCGACAGGACCTTTATATGGCTACACCTTC; CDR3: CASSRSTGPLYGYTF; size: -; J: TRBJ1-2; D: -; V: TRBV18
DNA: TGTGCCAGCAGCCAGAAGAGGCTCTACGAGCAGTACTTC; CDR3: CASSQKRLYEQYF; size: many; J: TRBJ2-7; D: -; V: TRBV3-1
DNA: TGCAGTGCTAACTACGCGGGTGGTATCGGGGAGCTGTTTTTT; CDR3: CSANYAGGIGELFF; size: -; J: TRBJ2-2; D: -; V: TRBV20-1
DNA: TGTGCCAGCAGTCGACTAGCGGGAGGGATCACAGATACGCAGTATTTT; CDR3: CASSRLAGGITDTQYF; size: many; J: TRBJ2-3; D: TRBD2; V: TRBV7-6
DNA: TGTGCCAGCAGCCTATCTCTGAGCACTGAAGCTTTCTTT; CDR3: CASSLSLSTEAFF; size: -; J: TRBJ1-1; D: -; V: TRBV7-9
DNA: TGTGCCAGCAAGGGCAGAGCTAGCGGCACAGATACGCAGTATTTT; CDR3: CASKGRASGTDTQYF; size: many; J: TRBJ2-3; D: -; V: TRBV25-1
DNA: TGTGCCAGCTCACCACCGGGACTAGCAAGGGGGGGATCCGCGCAGTACTTC; CDR3: CASSPPGLARGGSAQYF; size: -; J: TRBJ2-7; D: TRBD2; V: TRBV18
DNA: TGTGCCAGCAGTTTACAACTTCTTGGGACTGGCGAAGCTTTCTTT; CDR3: CASSLQLLGTGEAFF; size: many; J: TRBJ1-1; D: -; V: TRBV28
DNA: TGTGCCAGCAGTCAAGTGAGCCCCATGGGTGGCTACACCTTC; CDR3: CASSQVSPMGGYTF; size: -; J: TRBJ1-2; D: -; V: TRBV28
DNA: TGTGCCAGCAGCCTCCGCGGGACAGTTGTTAACTATGGCTACACCTTC; CDR3: CASSLRGTVVNYGYTF; size: few; J: TRBJ1-2; D: TRBD1; V: TRBV14
DNA: TGTGCCAGCAGTGACTCCCTGATGGGGGGGCATAATTCACCCCTCCACTTT; CDR3: CASSDSLMGGHNSPLHF; size: -; J: TRBJ1-6; D: -; V: TRBV25-1
DNA: TGTGCCAGCAGCCCCGGGACAGGGTATCAGCCCCAGCATTTT; CDR3: CASSPGTGYQPQHF; size: many; J: TRBJ1-5; D: TRBD1; V: TRBV28
DNA: TGTGCCAGCAGTTACTTGGGACTAGCGGATAACACCGGGGAGCTGTTTTTT; CDR3: CASSYLGLADNTGELFF; size: -; J: TRBJ2-2; D: TRBD2; V: TRBV6-5
DNA: TGTGCCAGCAGCTTAGCGCCGGGGTCTGGGGCCAACGTCCTGACTTTC; CDR3: CASSLAPGSGANVLTF; size: many; J: TRBJ2-6; D: -; V: TRBV11-2
DNA: TGTGCCAGCAGGAAAACTAGCGGGAGAAAAACAGATACGCAGTATTTT; CDR3: CASRKTSGRKTDTQYF; size: many; J: TRBJ2-3; D: TRBD2; V: TRBV11-2
DNA: TGCAGTGCTAGAGGTCCGACTAGCGGGAGAAGCAATGAGCAGTTCTTC; CDR3: CSARGPTSGRSNEQFF; size: many; J: TRBJ2-1; D: TRBD2; V: TRBV20-1
DNA: TGTGCCAGCAGTTTAACGGGACAGCCCTCCTATAATTCACCCCTCCACTTT; CDR3: CASSLTGQPSYNSPLHF; size: once; J: TRBJ1-6; D: TRBD1; V: TRBV28
DNA: TGTGCCGTCAAATCGACTAGCGGCTACAATGAGCAGTTCTTC; CDR3: CAVKSTSGYNEQFF; size: few; J: TRBJ2-1; D: TRBD2; V: TRBV10-3
DNA: TGTGCCAGCAGCTTGGACAGGGCCAATGAGCAGTTCTTC; CDR3: CASSLDRANEQFF; size: -; J: TRBJ2-1; D: TRBD1; V: TRBV11-2